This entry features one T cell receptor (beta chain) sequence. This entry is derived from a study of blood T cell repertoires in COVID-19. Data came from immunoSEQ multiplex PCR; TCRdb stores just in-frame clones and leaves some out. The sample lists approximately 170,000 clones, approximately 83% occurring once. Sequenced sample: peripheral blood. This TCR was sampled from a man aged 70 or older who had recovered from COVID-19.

For the CDR3, the DNA is TGCGCCAGCAGCTTGGACCGGGTCTATGGCTACACCTTC. Amino acids: CASSLDRVYGYTF. V is TRBV5-1 and J is TRBJ1-2; D is ambiguous. V lost 0 bases and J 4 bases, leaving 7 bases between the germline ends. The CDR3 is 13 residues long. Germline values: CDR1 SGHRS, CDR2 YFSETQ.